Following are 26 T cell receptor beta chains from one sample sequenced in a study of T cell clones after liver transplantation. TCRdb's table, derived via immunoSEQ multiplex PCR, lists solely in-frame clones and lacks some. The sample carries 75,000 to 85,000 clones, around four fifths recorded once. Here the sequenced sample was CD4+ T cells from blood, taken at the 22-month timepoint. These receptors came from a human patient who received a liver transplant. The T cells may come from the graft donor.

The chain is built from TRBV6-6 and TRBJ1-5; no clear D. This CDR3 comprises 15 residues. In germline, CDR1 is MNHNY, CDR2 SVGAGI (reference sequence). Trimming stripped 5 bases from V and 7 bases from J, with 18 bases between. CDR3 amino acids: CASSTSDGMGQPQHF. The CDR3, as DNA: TGTGCCAGCAGTACATCGGACGGCATGGGACAGCCCCAGCATTTT.

DNA for the CDR3: TGTGCCAGCAGCTTGGCAGGGGCAGCGAACACCGGGGAGCTGTTTTTT. Translation: CASSLAGAANTGELFF. This chain connects TRBV5-5 to TRBJ2-2; TRBD1 is a possible D gene (6 bases). This CDR3 is 16 amino acids long. From germline, CDR1 is SGHKS and CDR2 YYEKEE (reference sequence). Between the trimmed V and J ends, which lost 0 bases and 0 bases, there was a span of 9 bases.

This clone was detected once. This chain uses TRBV20-1 with TRBJ2-1; D remains unclear. The CDR3 loop spans 11 amino acids. Deletions cut 3 bases from V and 10 bases from J, with 10 bases between. Germline CDR1 is DFQATT and CDR2 is SNEGSKA (reference sequence). The CDR3 spells CSASSAGEQFF. The CDR3 nucleotides are TGCAGTGCTAGCTCCGCAGGCGAGCAGTTCTTC.

This clone was detected once. The chain joins TRBV28 to TRBJ2-2; 7 bases map to TRBD2. Trimming removed 7 bases from V and 7 bases from J; junction bases left unmatched: 18. The CDR3 contains 17 residues. Germline CDR1 MDHEN, CDR2 SYDVKM. The CDR3 nucleotides are TGTGCCAGCACCCCCAGTGTGGGAGGGCCACGGGGCGGGGAGCTGTTTTTT. As protein: CASTPSVGGPRGGELFF.

This clone was detected only a few times. The chain uses TRBV14 and TRBJ2-2; TRBD1 is a possible D gene (5 bases). Germline CDR1 reads SGHDN; CDR2 reads FVKESK. V dropped 7 bases and J dropped 2 bases, with 11 bases sitting between them. The CDR3 length is 14 residues. This CDR3 reads CASKPRANTGELFF. The CDR3 DNA is TGTGCCAGCAAACCCAGGGCCAACACCGGGGAGCTGTTTTTT.

The chain employs TRBV9 and TRBJ2-5; D may match TRBD1 or TRBD2 (5 bases each). V lost 0 bases to trimming and J lost 2 bases, with 14 bases between them. This CDR3 spans 16 amino acids. Germline CDR1 is SGDLS and CDR2 is YYNGEE. The chain's CDR3 is CASSVAVGVGQETQYF. For the CDR3, the DNA is TGTGCCAGCAGCGTAGCGGTGGGGGTGGGTCAAGAGACCCAGTACTTC.

This clone was counted between two and nine times. An end of the junction differs from the germline gene, which may be a read error. V usage is TRBV6-1 and J usage is TRBJ1-6; D is possibly TRBD1 (5 bases). The CDR3 is 15 residues long. Germline CDR1 and CDR2: MNHNS and SASEGT. The CDR3: CASGGRAPYSSPLHF. As DNA, the CDR3 is TGTGCCAGCGGGGGTCGGGCGCCCTATAGTTCACCCCTCCACTTT.

V gene TRBV6-5 combines with J gene TRBJ1-2; possible D gene TRBD1, 5 bases. The germline CDR1 and CDR2 sequences are MNHEY and SVGAGI. The CDR3 runs to 15 residues. V was clipped by 5 bases and J by 3 bases, with 16 bases between them. The CDR3 DNA is TGTGCCAGCAGTGCCCCTAGAGGGGCAGACTATGGCTACACCTTC. Amino acids: CASSAPRGADYGYTF.

The chain couples TRBV28 to TRBJ1-1; D gene ambiguous. Trimming pared 7 bases from V and 1 base from J, leaving 10 bases between. The CDR3 totals 13 residues. Germline-derived CDR1 and CDR2 are MDHEN and SYDVKM. The CDR3 spells CASKKGGNTEAFF. The CDR3 region has the DNA TGTGCCAGCAAGAAGGGTGGGAACACTGAAGCTTTCTTT.

The chain uses TRBV6-1 and TRBJ1-2, with TRBD1 matching over 7 bases. Germline values: CDR1 MNHNS, CDR2 SASEGT. CDR3 length equals 13 residues. J was trimmed by 6 bases and V by 6 bases; bases with no gene match: 7. The CDR3: CASRRQGNDGYTF. The CDR3 nucleotides read TGTGCCAGCAGAAGACAGGGCAACGATGGCTACACCTTC.

V and J are TRBV9 and TRBJ2-7, with a weak D call TRBD1 (5 bases). Looked up from germline, CDR1 is SGDLS and CDR2 is YYNGEE. Trimming took 1 base from V and 1 from J, leaving 12 bases between them. This CDR3 has 15 residues. CDR3 DNA: TGTGCCAGCAGCGTAACTGGAGACAGTTCCTACGAGCAGTACTTC. Its protein product is CASSVTGDSSYEQYF.

The chain joins TRBV7-6 to TRBJ2-7; TRBD2 aligns across 10 bases. This CDR3 region has 14 residues. The ends lost 1 base at V and 5 bases at J; junction bases unmatched: 2. CDR1 is SGHVS and CDR2 is FNYEAQ in the germline V gene. CDR3 sequence (DNA): TGTGCCAGCAGCTTAGGGCTAGCGGGAGACGAGCAGTACTTC. Translated, it gives CASSLGLAGDEQYF.

This clone turned up a few times. DNA for the CDR3: TGTGCCAGCAGCTCCGCGGGACAGGGGTCGCCCCAGCATTTT. Translation: CASSSAGQGSPQHF. The chain joins TRBV11-2 to TRBJ1-5; 10 nucleotides match TRBD1. Germline-derived CDR1 and CDR2 are SGHAT and FQNNGV. This CDR3 comprises 14 residues. V shed 4 bases and J 9 bases; nucleotides not matched to a gene: 6.

The chain combines TRBV6-5 with TRBJ2-7; 8 nucleotides align to TRBD1. V trimming: 2 bases; J trimming: 4 bases; junction bases outside the gene matches: 7. Per the germline V gene, CDR1 is MNHEY and CDR2 is SVGAGI. The CDR3 length is 15 residues. The CDR3 is CASSYTGQGAYEQYF. The CDR3 region has the DNA TGTGCCAGCAGTTACACTGGGCAGGGGGCTTACGAGCAGTACTTC.

J is TRBJ2-1 and V is TRBV28; either TRBD1 or TRBD2 may fit D (5 bases each). Trimming took off 3 bases at V and 10 bases at J, with 19 bases between the two ends. CDR1 is MDHEN and CDR2 is SYDVKM in the germline V gene. The CDR3 is made up of 15 amino acids. In DNA, the CDR3 is TGTGCCAGCAGTTTCTCCGGGACCGGCCCAAGAGAGCAGTTCTTC. It yields the protein CASSFSGTGPREQFF.

The chain combines TRBV15 with TRBJ2-1; no clear D gene. The CDR3 loop spans 14 amino acids. V was cut by 3 bases and J by 5 bases, with 11 bases left in between. Germline V gene sequence: CDR1 LNHNV, CDR2 YYDKDF (reference sequence). The CDR3 DNA is TGTGCCACCAGCAGCCCCGCCCGGGACAATGAGCAGTTCTTC. Amino acids: CATSSPARDNEQFF.

The V gene is TRBV28, the J gene TRBJ1-5, with D possibly TRBD1 on 6 matching bases. V dropped 10 bases and J dropped 9 bases, with 19 bases sitting between them. The CDR3 loop spans 13 amino acids. Germline CDR1 MDHEN, CDR2 SYDVKM. In DNA, the CDR3 is TGTGCCATCCTGCGACAGGCCGGGATGCCCCAGCATTTT. Translated, it gives CAILRQAGMPQHF.

V gene TRBV28 combines with J gene TRBJ2-3; 7 bases line up with TRBD2. Germline V gives CDR1 MDHEN, CDR2 SYDVKM. This CDR3 comprises 15 residues. The trim removed 2 bases at V and 3 bases at J, leaving 5 bases unmatched. For the CDR3, the DNA is TGTGCCAGCAGTTTAAACGGACTAGTAACAGATACGCAGTATTTT. Its protein product is CASSLNGLVTDTQYF.

The genes are TRBV27 and TRBJ2-3; D is unresolved. Germline V gives CDR1 MNHEY, CDR2 SMNVEV (reference sequence). The length of the CDR3 is 13 residues. V dropped 3 bases and J dropped 2 bases, with 6 bases sitting between them. The CDR3 region is CASSFGSTDTQYF. CDR3 bases: TGTGCCAGCAGTTTCGGGTCCACAGATACGCAGTATTTT.

As concerns this clone: A clone one base away is much larger, so this may be a read error. The same CDR3 can be traced to other DNA sequences in this sample. The V gene is TRBV5-1, the J gene TRBJ2-7; 7 bases are shared with TRBD1. Trimming at V came to 0 bases and at J to 2 bases, leaving 2 bases not matched to a gene. CDR1 is SGHRS, CDR2 YFSETQ, per germline. This CDR3 is built from 14 residues. CDR3 nucleotide sequence: TGCGCCAGCAGCTTGGGACAGGGTGCCTACGAGCAGTACTTC. The encoded protein is CASSLGQGAYEQYF.

V gene TRBV6-1 combines with J gene TRBJ2-4, with unresolved D. CDR1 and CDR2 (germline): MNHNS, SASEGT. CDR3 length: 13 residues. The V end lost 1 base, the J end lost 6 bases, and 7 bases lay between the germline ends. CDR3 loop: CASSEGGVNIQYF. Written as DNA, the CDR3 is TGTGCCAGCAGTGAAGGAGGAGTAAACATTCAGTACTTC.

This clone is medium-sized within its sample. The rearrangement links TRBV7-2 to TRBJ2-3; D possibly uses TRBD1 or TRBD2 (5 bases each). The V gene's germline CDR1 is SGHTA and CDR2 FQGNSA. The CDR3 runs 12 residues. V was shortened by 1 base and J by 12 bases, with 11 bases between the two germline ends. The CDR3 sequence is CASSLETGTQYF. CDR3 sequence (DNA): TGTGCCAGCAGCTTAGAAACTGGGACCCAGTATTTT.

This chain links TRBV6-1 with TRBJ1-2; no clear D gene. The CDR3 runs 15 residues. CDR1 is MNHNS and CDR2 is SASEGT in the germline V gene. The V end was cut by 0 bases, the J end by 4 bases, with 12 bases between. The CDR3 coding sequence is TGTGCCAGCAGTGAAGCCGAACACGGGGTCTATGGCTACACCTTC. This gives the protein CASSEAEHGVYGYTF.

This clone was picked up one time. This sequence joins TRBV29-1 and TRBJ1-2, with D perhaps matching TRBD1 (5 bases). This CDR3 contains 13 residues. Germline V lookup: CDR1 SQVTM, CDR2 ANQGSEA. V was trimmed by 8 bases and J by 4 bases, leaving 17 bases between them. This chain's CDR3 is CSFLTEGPYGYTF. CDR3 in DNA: TGCAGCTTTTTAACGGAGGGGCCCTATGGCTACACCTTC.

Only a few counts were recorded for this clone. The chain links TRBV6-5 to TRBJ1-2, with 9 bases aligning to TRBD1. Germline loops: CDR1 MNHEY, CDR2 SVGAGI. Unmatched junction bases numbered 8, after V lost 5 bases and J lost 4 bases. The CDR3 covers 15 residues. The CDR3 DNA sequence: TGTGCCAGCAGTAGACCGACAGGGGGGATCTATGGCTACACCTTC. Its translation is CASSRPTGGIYGYTF.

V gene TRBV5-1 combines with J gene TRBJ2-2; the match to TRBD2 covers 12 bases. Trimming took 0 bases from V and 5 from J; bases not matched to a gene: 2. In germline, CDR1 is SGHRS, CDR2 YFSETQ. The CDR3 is made up of 16 amino acids. CDR3: CASSLGTSGRTGELFF. CDR3 DNA: TGCGCCAGCAGCTTGGGAACTAGCGGGAGGACCGGGGAGCTGTTTTTT.